The rows below give T cell receptor beta chains drawn from one sample of a study of graft-versus-host responses after intestinal transplantation. Method: immunoSEQ multiplex PCR; TCRdb's copy keeps in-frame clones and lacks some. The sample holds roughly 110,000 clones, more than 85% seen once. Which antigens these TCRs recognize remains unknown. This material consisted of unstimulated CD8+ T cells sorted from spleen or lymph node cells, taken before transplant. The receptors originated from a human donor who was the organ donor for an intestinal transplant. Each CDR3 is given with its conserved first and last residue. Fields, in order: J gene, V gene, D gene, clone size, CDR3 DNA, CDR3 protein. D genes are given only for firm matches. The size entry is marked missing in some rows and otherwise reads once, few, many or a size class.

>TRBJ1-2|TRBV7-9|NA|NA
TGTGCCAGCAGCCTCGGAGGGGACGGCTACACCTTC
CASSLGGDGYTF
>TRBJ2-1|TRBV28|TRBD2|NA
TGTGCCAGCAGGACACTGACTAGCCGGGGTGAGCAGTTCTTC
CASRTLTSRGEQFF
>TRBJ2-7|TRBV11-2|NA|NA
TGTGCCAGCAGCTTATATGGCAGCCCCTACGAGCAGTACTTC
CASSLYGSPYEQYF
>TRBJ2-1|TRBV4-2|NA|NA
TGTGCCAGCAGCTACCATGGGTACGGCAATGAGCAGTTCTTC
CASSYHGYGNEQFF
>TRBJ1-1|TRBV6-5|NA|once
TGTGCCAGCAGTTCGGCCCCACAGGGAATGAACACTGAAGCTTTCTTT
CASSSAPQGMNTEAFF
>TRBJ2-2|TRBV5-4|NA|NA
TGTGCCAGCAGGGACACAGGGACCGGGGAGCTGTTTTTT
CASRDTGTGELFF
>TRBJ2-3|TRBV9|NA|NA
TGTGCCAGCAGCGTAGTGCCCACTAGCACAGATACGCAGTATTTT
CASSVVPTSTDTQYF
>TRBJ2-7|TRBV30|TRBD1|NA
TGTGCCTGGAGTGTACGAGGGACAGTACCATCCTACGAGCAGTACTTC
CAWSVRGTVPSYEQYF
>TRBJ2-5|TRBV4-1|TRBD2|NA
TGCGCCAGCAGCCAAGATGGAGGACTAGCGTTCCAAGAGACCCAGTACTTC
CASSQDGGLAFQETQYF
>TRBJ2-3|TRBV4-1|TRBD2|NA
TGCGCCAGCAGCCAAGACTGGGGGGGGACAGATACGCAGTATTTT
CASSQDWGGTDTQYF
>TRBJ2-7|TRBV28|NA|NA
TGTGCCAGCAGTTTATTCGGGGCCGCCTACGAGCAGTACTTC
CASSLFGAAYEQYF
>TRBJ2-7|TRBV5-1|NA|NA
TGCGCCAGCAGCTTGGAAATAGGGTCTGCATCCTACGAGCAGTACTTC
CASSLEIGSASYEQYF
>TRBJ2-7|TRBV21-1|NA|NA
TGTGCCAGCAGCAAATACGGTAGACTAGCGGGGTCCTACGAGCAGTACTTC
CASSKYGRLAGSYEQYF
>TRBJ1-1|TRBV9|NA|NA
TGTGCCAGCGGGGGGAACACTGAAGCTTTCTTT
CASGGNTEAFF
>TRBJ2-7|TRBV5-1|NA|NA
TGCGCCAGCAGCGTGACAGGTTACGAGCAGTACTTC
CASSVTGYEQYF
>TRBJ1-2|TRBV5-4|NA|NA
TGTGCCAGCAGCTTGCGAGTCTATTATAACTATGGCTACACCTTC
CASSLRVYYNYGYTF
>TRBJ2-2|TRBV6-5|NA|few
TGTGCCAGCAGTTACTCGAGTACGACCGGGGAGCTATTTTTT
CASSYSSTTGELFF
>TRBJ2-7|TRBV27|NA|NA
TGTGCCAGCAGTTCGACAGACAGCCCCTACGAGCAGTACTTC
CASSSTDSPYEQYF
>TRBJ2-1|TRBV4-1|TRBD2|NA
TGCGCCAGCAGCCCTGGGACTAGCGGGCGCAATGAGCAGTTCTTC
CASSPGTSGRNEQFF
>TRBJ1-2|TRBV9|NA|NA
TGTGCCAGCAGCGTAGGAGGGGGTGCCTATGGCTACACCTTC
CASSVGGGAYGYTF
>TRBJ2-1|TRBV6-1|NA|NA
TGTGCCAGCAGTGAAGCGGCGGGACCACATTACAATGAGCAGTTCTTC
CASSEAAGPHYNEQFF
>TRBJ2-7|TRBV15|TRBD1|NA
TGTGCCACCAGCAGAGGACAGGGGGCCTACGAGCAGTACTTC
CATSRGQGAYEQYF
>TRBJ2-2|TRBV10-3|TRBD2|NA
TGTGCCATCAGTGAAGGGACTAGCGGGCTAACGAACACCGGGGAGCTGTTTTTT
CAISEGTSGLTNTGELFF
>TRBJ2-1|TRBV5-6|TRBD2|NA
TGTGCCAGCAGCCCTGACCAGGGACTAGCGGTCTACAATGAGCAGTTCTTC
CASSPDQGLAVYNEQFF
>TRBJ2-7|TRBV5-5|NA|NA
TGTGCCAGCAGCTTGGGGACGGTCTACGAGCAGTACTTC
CASSLGTVYEQYF
>TRBJ1-2|TRBV27|NA|NA
TGTGCCAGCAGTCCAACGGCGGGACGGCTCTTCGGTGGCTACACCTTC
CASSPTAGRLFGGYTF
>TRBJ2-1|TRBV7-7|NA|NA
TGTGCCAGCAGCTTAGCGCTATCATATGAGCAGTTCTTC
CASSLALSYEQFF
>TRBJ2-3|TRBV29-1|TRBD2|NA
TGCAGCGTTGAATATGTAACTAGCGGCACAGATACGCAGTATTTT
CSVEYVTSGTDTQYF
>TRBJ2-1|TRBV7-7|TRBD2|NA
TGTGCTAGCAGCTTGGTAGCGGGAGCCTACAATGAGCAGTTCTTC
CASSLVAGAYNEQFF
>TRBJ1-1|TRBV28|NA|NA
TGTGCCAGCAGCCCTGACAGGATGAACACTGAAGCTTTCTTT
CASSPDRMNTEAFF
>TRBJ1-5|TRBV4-1|NA|few
TGTGCCAGCAGCCGCACTACAGGGAATCAGCCCCAGCATTTT
CASSRTTGNQPQHF
>TRBJ2-7|TRBV5-6|TRBD2|NA
TGTGCCAGCAGCTTGGGAGGGACTACAGGCTACGAGCAGTACTTC
CASSLGGTTGYEQYF
>TRBJ1-1|TRBV10-3|NA|NA
TGTGCCATCAGTTCCGCCCAGATCAGAAACACTGAAGCTTTCTTT
CAISSAQIRNTEAFF
>TRBJ2-1|TRBV30|TRBD2|NA
TGTGCCTGGAGTAGGACTAGCAATGAGCAGTTCTTC
CAWSRTSNEQFF
>TRBJ1-1|TRBV7-9|NA|NA
TGTGCCAGCAGGCAGGGGAACACTGAAGCTTTCTTT
CASRQGNTEAFF
>TRBJ2-7|TRBV6-6|TRBD2|once
TGTGCCAGCAGTTACCTAGCGGGAAGGTACGAGCAGTACTTC
CASSYLAGRYEQYF
>TRBJ2-7|TRBV6-5|NA|NA
TGTGCCAGCAGCTGGGACGAGTTATACGAGCAGTACTTC
CASSWDELYEQYF
>TRBJ2-1|TRBV6-1|NA|NA
TGTGCCAGCCACCGCCGAGCGGTTGATTACAATGAGCAGTTCTTC
CASHRRAVDYNEQFF
>TRBJ1-2|TRBV5-6|NA|once
TGTGCCAGCTTAGGGGGGAACTATGGCTACACCTTC
CASLGGNYGYTF